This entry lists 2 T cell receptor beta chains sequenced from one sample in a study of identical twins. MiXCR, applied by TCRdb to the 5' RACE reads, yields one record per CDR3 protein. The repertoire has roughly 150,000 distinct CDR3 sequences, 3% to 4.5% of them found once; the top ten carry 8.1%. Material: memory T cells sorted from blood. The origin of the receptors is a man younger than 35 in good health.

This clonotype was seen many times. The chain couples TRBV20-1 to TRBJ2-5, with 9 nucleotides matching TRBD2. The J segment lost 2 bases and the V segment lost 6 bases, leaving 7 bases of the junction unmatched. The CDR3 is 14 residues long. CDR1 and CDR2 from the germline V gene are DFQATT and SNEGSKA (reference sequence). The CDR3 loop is CSAEMTSGQETQYF. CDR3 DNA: TGCAGTGCCGAGATGACTAGCGGACAAGAGACCCAGTACTTC.

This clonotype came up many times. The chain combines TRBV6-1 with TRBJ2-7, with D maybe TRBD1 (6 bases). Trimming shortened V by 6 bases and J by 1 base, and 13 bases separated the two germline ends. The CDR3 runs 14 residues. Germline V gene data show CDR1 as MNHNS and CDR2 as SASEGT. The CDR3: CASRSTGLSYEQYV. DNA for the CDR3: TGTGCCAGCAGGTCGACAGGTCTGTCCTACGAGCAGTACGTC.